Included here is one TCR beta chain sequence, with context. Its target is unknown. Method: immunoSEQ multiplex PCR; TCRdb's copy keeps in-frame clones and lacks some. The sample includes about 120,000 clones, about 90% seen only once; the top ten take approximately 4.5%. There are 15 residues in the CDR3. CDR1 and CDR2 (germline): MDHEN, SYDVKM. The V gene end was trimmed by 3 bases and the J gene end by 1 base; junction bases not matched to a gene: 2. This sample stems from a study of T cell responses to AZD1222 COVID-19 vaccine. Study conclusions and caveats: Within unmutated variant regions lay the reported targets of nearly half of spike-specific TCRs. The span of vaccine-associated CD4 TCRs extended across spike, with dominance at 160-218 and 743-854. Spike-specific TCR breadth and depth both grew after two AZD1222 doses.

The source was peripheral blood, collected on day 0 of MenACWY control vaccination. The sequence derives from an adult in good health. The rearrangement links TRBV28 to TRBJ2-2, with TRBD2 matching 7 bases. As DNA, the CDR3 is TGTGCCAGCAGTTTGGCGGGAGTGAACACCGGGGAGCTGTTTTTT. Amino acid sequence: CASSLAGVNTGELFF. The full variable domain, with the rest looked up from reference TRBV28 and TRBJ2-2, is DVKVTQSSRYLVKRTGEKVFLECVQDMDHENMFWYRQDPGLGLRLIYFSYDVKMKEKGDIPEGYSVSREKKERFSLILESASTNQTSMYLCASSLAGVNTGELFFGEGSRLTVL.